This T cell receptor (beta chain) was recorded in a study of PD-1 blockade in classical Hodgkin lymphoma. The study's findings and limits: Reports described newly diagnosed patients as having lower baseline TCR diversity than healthy donors. With respect to the repertoire differences, their causes, possibly disease activity or prior therapy, remain undefined.

The protocol was immunoSEQ multiplex PCR, while the TCRdb copy is restricted to in-frame clones and leaves out a portion. The top ten hold over 4.5% of the sample, which has about 21,000 clones, around 94% seen once. Time point described: newly diagnosed, previously untreated cHL patient sample. The comparison group had newly diagnosed, previously untreated classical Hodgkin lymphoma. This CDR3 contains 12 residues. The germline CDR1 and CDR2 sequences are LNHDA and SQIVND (reference sequence). V was cut by 5 bases and J by 8 bases, with 12 bases left in between. A note on this clone: The target antigen is unknown.

Source material: peripheral blood mononuclear cells (PBMCs). This chain connects TRBV19 to TRBJ1-2; tentatively, D is TRBD1 (5 bases). This TCR came from a human donor with classical Hodgkin lymphoma. In DNA, the CDR3 is TGTGCCAGTAGTGGGGCCCCAATCGGCTACACCTTC. It translates to CASSGAPIGYTF.